The 10 T cell receptor beta chains reported below all come from one sample, sequenced in a study of cytomegalovirus exposure and HLA in healthy donors. Primers included in the PCR were 60 Vbeta and 13 Jbeta primers. Only in-frame clones appear in the TCRdb table, and some are missing; sequencing was by immunoSEQ multiplex PCR. The repertoire includes some 120,000 clones, 75% to 85% of them detected once, and 1.5% to 2% sits in the top ten. Sequences were obtained from PBMCs. The receptors stem from a man aged 18 to 29 in good health and CMV-seronegative.

This CDR3 is CASSPPTPIQETQYF. DNA for the CDR3: TGTGCCAGCTCACCACCTACACCAATCCAAGAGACCCAGTACTTC. The J gene is TRBJ2-5, the V gene TRBV18; D unclear. Germline lookup yields CDR1 KGHSH and CDR2 LQKENI. This CDR3 has 15 amino acids. Trimming stripped 0 bases from V and 1 base from J, with 9 bases between. Full variable domain (rest looked up from reference TRBV18 and TRBJ2-5): NAGVMQNPRHLVRRRGQEARLRCSPMKGHSHVYWYRQLPEEGLKFMVYLQKENIIDESGMPKERFSAEFPKEGPSILRIQQVVRGDSAAYFCASSPPTPIQETQYFGPGTRLLVL.

The chain carries TRBV28 and TRBJ1-2, with D possibly being TRBD1 (5 bases). The CDR3 consists of 12 residues. V lost 6 bases and J 6 bases, leaving 11 bases between the germline ends. Germline CDR1 is MDHEN and CDR2 is SYDVKM. The CDR3 DNA reads as TGTGCCAGCAGGGGGCTACGGCATGGCTACACCTTC. This encodes CASRGLRHGYTF.

V and J are TRBV11-2 and TRBJ1-1; D gene unclear. With 2 bases removed from V and 1 base from J, the gap between germline ends came to 8 bases. CDR3 length: 14 amino acids. Germline lookup yields CDR1 SGHAT and CDR2 FQNNGV. The DNA of the CDR3 is TGTGCCAGCAGCTTAACACAGAGGAACACTGAAGCTTTCTTT. Translated, it gives CASSLTQRNTEAFF.

J is TRBJ2-7 and V is TRBV5-6; TRBD2 is a possible D gene (5 bases). CDR3 length: 13 amino acids. The germline V gene encodes CDR1 SGHDT and CDR2 YYEEEE. Trimming cost V 5 bases and J 0 bases, with 9 bases left between them. The CDR3 coding sequence is TGTGCCAGCAGTCGGGAATCCTCCTACGAGCAGTACTTC. Its translation is CASSRESSYEQYF.

The genes are TRBV19 and TRBJ2-1; 13 bases are a match to TRBD2. V dropped 8 bases and J dropped 7; count of bases not matched to a gene: 11. There are 16 residues in the CDR3. CDR1 is LNHDA, CDR2 SQIVND, per germline (reference sequence). The CDR3 region is CASRSWTSGSVNEQFF. The CDR3 coding sequence is TGTGCCAGTCGTAGCTGGACTAGCGGGAGTGTTAATGAGCAGTTCTTC.

This chain uses TRBV11-2 with TRBJ2-1; 8 bases map to TRBD1. Trimming at V came to 0 bases and at J to 7 bases, leaving 2 bases not matched to a gene. The germline CDR1 and CDR2 sequences are SGHAT and FQNNGV. This CDR3 contains 14 residues. CDR3 amino acids: CASSLDRGQNEQFF. CDR3 in DNA: TGTGCCAGCAGCTTAGACAGGGGGCAGAATGAGCAGTTCTTC.

This clone appeared once. V usage is TRBV6-5 and J usage is TRBJ2-5; D might be TRBD1 (6 bases). Trimming cost V 3 bases and J 2 bases, with 10 bases left between them. The CDR3 covers 14 residues. Germline lookup yields CDR1 MNHEY and CDR2 SVGAGI. The CDR3, as DNA: TGTGCCAGCAGTTATCTTGGACAGCAAGAGACCCAGTACTTC. Amino acid sequence: CASSYLGQQETQYF.

The genes are TRBV11-3 and TRBJ2-1; 7 nucleotides align to TRBD1. The germline V gene has CDR1 SGHNT and CDR2 YENEEA. The J segment lost 8 bases and the V segment lost 3 bases, leaving 10 bases of the junction unmatched. The CDR3 spans 15 residues. This chain's CDR3 is CASSFTQGYFDEQFF. The CDR3 DNA reads TGTGCCAGCAGCTTCACACAGGGGTATTTTGATGAGCAGTTCTTC.

V gene TRBV19 combines with J gene TRBJ1-6, with 7 bases lining up with TRBD1. The CDR3 spans 15 residues. Germline CDR1 is LNHDA and CDR2 is SQIVND (reference sequence). The V segment lost 1 base and the J segment 8 bases; nucleotides outside the gene matches: 5. The CDR3 nucleotides read TGTGCCAGTAGTATAGCGGGACAGCGAGATTCACCCCTCCACTTT. Translated: CASSIAGQRDSPLHF.

The chain is built from TRBV9 and TRBJ1-1, with TRBD1 matching over 7 bases. There are 14 residues in the CDR3. Germline CDR1 reads SGDLS; CDR2 reads YYNGEE. Trimming at V came to 4 bases and at J to 7 bases, leaving 10 bases not matched to a gene. In DNA form, the CDR3 reads TGTGCCAGCAGCCCTCCAGGGGGTGTGCGTGAAGCTTTCTTT. Translating it yields CASSPPGGVREAFF. The full variable domain, rest sourced from reference TRBV9 and TRBJ1-1, is DSGVTQTPKHLITATGQRVTLRCSPRSGDLSVYWYQQSLDQGLQFLIQYYNGEERAKGNILERFSAQQFPDLHSELNLSSLELGDSALYFCASSPPGGVREAFFGQGTRLTVV.